One TCR beta chain is described in this entry. Deletions cut 6 bases from V and 3 bases from J, with 12 bases between. Germline V lookup: CDR1 KGHSH, CDR2 LQKENI. The CDR3 is 13 residues long. This sample was included in a study of blood T cell repertoires in COVID-19. Background on the study: Researchers got acute and convalescent COVID-19 samples from the United States, Italy and Spain. T cells, B-cell-depleted T cells, or PBMCs provided the cDNA or gDNA that served as material.

Patients at the Seattle site were enrolled during active infection and followed longitudinally. Per the authors' pipeline: Estimated nucleated cell counts came from reference gene primer amplification. Using immunoSEQ multiplex PCR, the repertoire was profiled, and TCRdb retains in-frame clones only, with some absent. Clone size and the V and J calls come from that table; the DNA yielded D and trimming. Of 100,000 to 150,000 clones in the sample, 80% to 90% were seen once. Input material: peripheral blood. This TCR was sampled from a man aged 55 to 70 with COVID-19, enrolled during active disease. The rearrangement joins TRBV18 to TRBJ2-7; D perhaps matches TRBD1 (6 bases). The CDR3 coding sequence is TGTGCCAGCTCTCCGACAGGTTACTACGAGCAGTACTTC. Translation: CASSPTGYYEQYF.